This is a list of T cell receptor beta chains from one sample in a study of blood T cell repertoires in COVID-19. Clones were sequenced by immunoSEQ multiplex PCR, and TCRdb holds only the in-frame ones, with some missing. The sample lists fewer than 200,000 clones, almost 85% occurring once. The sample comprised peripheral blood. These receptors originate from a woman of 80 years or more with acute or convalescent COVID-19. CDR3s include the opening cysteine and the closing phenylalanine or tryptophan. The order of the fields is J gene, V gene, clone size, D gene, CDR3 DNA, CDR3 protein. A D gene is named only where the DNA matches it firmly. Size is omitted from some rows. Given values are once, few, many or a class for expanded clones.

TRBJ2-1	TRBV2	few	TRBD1	TGTGCCAGCATCCCGGACAGGGGGCGCGCTGAGCAGTTCTTC	CASIPDRGRAEQFF
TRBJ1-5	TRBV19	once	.	TGTGCCAGTAGGCTCCCAGGGTGGGATCAGCCCCAGCATTTT	CASRLPGWDQPQHF
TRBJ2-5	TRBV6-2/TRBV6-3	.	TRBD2	TGTGCCAGCAGTTACTGGGGACTAGCGGGAGAGACCCAGTACTTC	CASSYWGLAGETQYF
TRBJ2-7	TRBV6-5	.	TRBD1	TGTGCCAGCCAGAGACAGGGAAGGACCTACGAGCAGTACTTC	CASQRQGRTYEQYF
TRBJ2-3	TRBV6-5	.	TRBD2	TGTGCCAGCAGCCCCGGGACTAGTTTCACAGATACGCAGTATTTT	CASSPGTSFTDTQYF
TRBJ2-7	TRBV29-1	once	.	TGCAGCGTTTTGCGGGACCACTCCTACGAGCAGTACTTC	CSVLRDHSYEQYF
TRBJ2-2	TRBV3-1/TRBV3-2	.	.	TGTGCCAGCCAACGGGAGTACACCGGGGAGCTGTTTTTT	CASQREYTGELFF
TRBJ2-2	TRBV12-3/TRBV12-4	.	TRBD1	TGTGCCAGCCAACAGGGGTACACCGGGGAGCTGTTTTTT	CASQQGYTGELFF
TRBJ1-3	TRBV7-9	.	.	TGTGCCAGCAGCTTCTTAGGAAACACCATATATTTT	CASSFLGNTIYF
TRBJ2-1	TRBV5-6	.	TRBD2	TGTGCCAGCAGCTTGCCGGGGACTAGCGGGCTCAGGCACAATGAGCAGTTCTTC	CASSLPGTSGLRHNEQFF
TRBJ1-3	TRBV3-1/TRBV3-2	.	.	TGTGCCAGCAGCCCAGATCTTCCCCTCGGCTCTGGAAACACCATATATTTT	CASSPDLPLGSGNTIYF
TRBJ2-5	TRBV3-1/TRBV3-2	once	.	TGTGCCAGCAGCCAAGATGGAAGTAGCTGGGCGGGGGAGACCCAGTACTTC	CASSQDGSSWAGETQYF
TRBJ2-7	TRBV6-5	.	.	TGTGCCAGCAGGTCTTCGATTAGCTCCTACGAGCAGTACTTC	CASRSSISSYEQYF
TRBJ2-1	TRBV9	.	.	TGTGCCAGCAGCGTAGACAGGGATGAGCAGTTCTTC	CASSVDRDEQFF
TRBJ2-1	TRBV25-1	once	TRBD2	TGTGCCAGCAGTGGCGGACTAGCGTACAATGAGCAGTTCTTC	CASSGGLAYNEQFF
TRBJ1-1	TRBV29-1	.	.	TGCAGCGTTGAAGAGGTGGGGGGGGTCGGCGAGGCTTTCTTT	CSVEEVGGVGEAFF
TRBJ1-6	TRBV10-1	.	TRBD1	TGCGCCAGCGCCCGGGACAGGGCTAATTCACCCCTCCACTTT	CASARDRANSPLHF
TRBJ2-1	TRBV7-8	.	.	TGTGCCAGCAGCCTACGGGCGGGTACCTACAATGAGCAGTTCTTC	CASSLRAGTYNEQFF
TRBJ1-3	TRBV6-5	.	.	TGTGCCAGCAAGAACACCAACGTCGAAAACACCATATATTTT	CASKNTNVENTIYF
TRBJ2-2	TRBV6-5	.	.	TGTGCCAGCAGTCCGGGGGTTATCACCGGGGAGCTGTTTTTT	CASSPGVITGELFF
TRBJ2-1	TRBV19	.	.	TGTGCCAGTAGTACTGGGCTAGCGCCTGAGCAGTTCTTC	CASSTGLAPEQFF
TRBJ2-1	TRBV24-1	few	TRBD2	TGTGCCACCAGTGATCGGACTAGCGGGAGCTATGAGCAGTTCTTC	CATSDRTSGSYEQFF
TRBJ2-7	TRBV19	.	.	TGTGCCAGTGAGGGTGGCTACGAGCAGTACTTC	CASEGGYEQYF
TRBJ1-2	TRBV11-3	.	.	TGTGCCAGCAGCTGTAATTGTTCTCCCTACCCTTGCCCTAACTATGGCTACACCTTC	CASSCNCSPYPCPNYGYTF
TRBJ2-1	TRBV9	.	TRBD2	TGTGCCAGCAGCGCTAGCGGGAGATCCTACAATGAGCAGTTCTTC	CASSASGRSYNEQFF
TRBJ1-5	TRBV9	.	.	TGTGCCAGCAGCGTAGGCAGGGGTAGGAATCAGCCCCAGCATTTT	CASSVGRGRNQPQHF
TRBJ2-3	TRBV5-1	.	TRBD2	TGCGCCAGCAGCTCAGGGCGGGGGTCAGATACGCAGTATTTT	CASSSGRGSDTQYF
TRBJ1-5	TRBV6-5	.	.	TGTGCCAGCACCCAACGGGGCAATCAGCCCCAGCATTTT	CASTQRGNQPQHF
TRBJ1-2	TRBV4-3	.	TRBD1	TGCGCCAGCAGCCAGGATTTTCATGGGACAGAAGCTAACTATGGCTACACCTTC	CASSQDFHGTEANYGYTF
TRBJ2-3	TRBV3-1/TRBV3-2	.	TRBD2	TGTGCCAGCAGCCTACTAGCGGACGGAGGCACAGATACGCAGTATTTT	CASSLLADGGTDTQYF
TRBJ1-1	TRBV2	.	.	TGTGCCAGCGTGGAAGGGGCAGTGAACACTGAAGCTTTCTTT	CASVEGAVNTEAFF
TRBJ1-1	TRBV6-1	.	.	TGTGCCAGCAGTGACCAGGGGCTGAACACTGAAGCTTTCTTT	CASSDQGLNTEAFF
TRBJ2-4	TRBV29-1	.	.	TGCAGCGTTGTGCAGGGCGCCAAAAACATTCAGTACTTC	CSVVQGAKNIQYF
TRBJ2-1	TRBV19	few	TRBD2	TGTGCCAGTAGTATACTAGCGGGAGGAAGGAATGAGCAGTTCTTC	CASSILAGGRNEQFF
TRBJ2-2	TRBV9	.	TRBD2	TGTGCCAGCAGCGTGACCGGACTAGCGGGCACTTACACCGGGGAGCTGTTTTTT	CASSVTGLAGTYTGELFF
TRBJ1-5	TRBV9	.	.	TGTGCCAGCAGCGTAGTTGTGTATTTCAGATTTTATAGCAATCAGCCCCAGCATTTT	CASSVVVYFRFYSNQPQHF
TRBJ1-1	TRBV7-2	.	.	TGTGCCAGCAGCCGCGGGGGACTGGGGGACACTGAAGCTTTCTTT	CASSRGGLGDTEAFF
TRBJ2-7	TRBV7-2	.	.	TGTGCCAGCAGCTTGGTCAGGGGTTTACCTTACGAGCAGTACTTC	CASSLVRGLPYEQYF
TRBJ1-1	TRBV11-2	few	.	TGTGCCAGCACCCCCCGGGGGGGCCTCACTGAAGCTTTCTTT	CASTPRGGLTEAFF
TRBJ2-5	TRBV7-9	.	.	TGTGCCAGCAGCTTCAGTATTGAGACCCAGTACTTC	CASSFSIETQYF
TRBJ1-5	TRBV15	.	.	TGTGCCACCAGCAGAGATCCAAAGACAGAAGCTTATAGCAATCAGCCCCAGCATTTT	CATSRDPKTEAYSNQPQHF
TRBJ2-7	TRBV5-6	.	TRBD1	TGTGCCAGCAGCTTCCCCCCGGGGACAGGGCTCTACGAGCAGTACTTC	CASSFPPGTGLYEQYF